These 7 T cell receptor beta chains were all obtained from the same sample, sequenced in a study of blood T cell repertoires in COVID-19. The data were produced by immunoSEQ multiplex PCR, yet TCRdb's version contains in-frame clones alone and is incomplete. Here the sample spans about 59,000 clones, roughly 80% being singletons. Input material: peripheral blood. The receptors originated from a human donor in a cohort sampled during active COVID-19.

The rearrangement uses TRBV7-2 and TRBJ2-1, with TRBD1 as a possible D gene (6 bases). Trimming took off 1 base at V and 8 bases at J, with 15 bases between the two ends. The CDR3 contains 15 residues. CDR1 is SGHTA, CDR2 FQGNSA, per germline. The CDR3 protein is CASSLGPGASHEQFF. DNA of the CDR3: TGTGCCAGCAGCTTAGGTCCAGGGGCCAGCCATGAGCAGTTCTTC.

The rearrangement joins TRBV19 to TRBJ2-3, with 8 positions matching TRBD2. CDR1 LNHDA and CDR2 SQIVND come from the germline V gene (reference sequence). J gave up 5 bases and V 3 bases, and 7 bases lay outside the gene matches. This CDR3 spans 15 amino acids. The CDR3 loop is CASSIGAGGGDTQYF. DNA for the CDR3: TGTGCCAGTAGTATCGGGGCGGGAGGAGGAGATACGCAGTATTTT.

The chain uses TRBV6-2 or TRBV6-3 and TRBJ1-6; 7 nucleotides line up with TRBD1. The CDR3 loop spans 15 amino acids. Germline values: CDR1 MNHEY, CDR2 SVGEGT. Trimming removed 4 bases from V and 10 bases from J; junction bases left unmatched: 10. DNA for the CDR3: TGTGCCAGCAGTTTCGCAGGGGGATCTAGCTCACCCCTCCACTTT. Translated, it gives CASSFAGGSSSPLHF.

This sequence joins TRBV5-4 and TRBJ2-1; 9 nucleotides agree with TRBD1. CDR3 length: 15 amino acids. The germline CDR1 and CDR2 sequences are SGHNT and YYREEE (reference sequence). Trimming cost V 4 bases and J 3 bases; bases outside gene matches: 5. The CDR3 loop is CASSGGQGYYNEQFF. DNA of the CDR3: TGTGCCAGCAGCGGGGGACAGGGATACTACAATGAGCAGTTCTTC.

The V gene is TRBV2, the J gene TRBJ1-2; possibly TRBD1 for D (6 bases). This CDR3 comprises 15 residues. The germline V and J ends were trimmed by 7 bases and 4 bases, with 19 bases remaining between them. In germline, CDR1 is SNHLY, CDR2 FYNNEI. The CDR3 protein is CASNQRTDSFYGYTF. In DNA, the CDR3 is TGTGCCAGCAACCAAAGGACAGATTCCTTCTATGGCTACACCTTC.

This clone was picked up one time. V gene TRBV29-1 combines with J gene TRBJ1-1; D call uncertain. CDR3 length: 11 amino acids. V was clipped by 6 bases and J by 7 bases, with 12 bases between them. CDR1 is SQVTM and CDR2 is ANQGSEA in the germline V gene. In DNA form, the CDR3 reads TGCAGCGTCGTCCCCGGGATTGAAGCTTTCTTT. This sequence encodes CSVVPGIEAFF.

The CDR3 sequence is CASSFMNTEAFF. In nucleotides, the CDR3 is TGTGCCAGCAGCTTCATGAACACTGAAGCTTTCTTT. The V and J genes are TRBV7-9 and TRBJ1-1; D unresolved. CDR3 length: 12 amino acids. Germline-derived CDR1 and CDR2 are SEHNR and FQNEAQ (reference sequence). Trimming took off 3 bases at V and 0 bases at J, with 2 bases between the two ends.